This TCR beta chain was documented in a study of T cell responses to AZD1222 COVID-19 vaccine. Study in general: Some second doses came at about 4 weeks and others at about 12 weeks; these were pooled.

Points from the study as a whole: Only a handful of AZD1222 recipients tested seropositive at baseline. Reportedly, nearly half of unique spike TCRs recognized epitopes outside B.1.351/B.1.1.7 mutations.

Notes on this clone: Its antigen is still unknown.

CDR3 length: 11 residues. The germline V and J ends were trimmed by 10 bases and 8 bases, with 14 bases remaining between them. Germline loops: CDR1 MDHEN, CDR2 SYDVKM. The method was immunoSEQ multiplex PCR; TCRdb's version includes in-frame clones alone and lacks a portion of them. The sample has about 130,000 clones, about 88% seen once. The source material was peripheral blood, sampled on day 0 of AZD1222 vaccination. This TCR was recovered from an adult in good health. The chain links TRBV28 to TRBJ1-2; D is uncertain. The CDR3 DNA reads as TGTGCCACCTCAGGACTGACGGGCTACACCTTC. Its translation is CATSGLTGYTF.